A single sample gave rise to the 14 T cell receptor beta chains below, sequenced in a study of PD-L1 blockade in urothelial cancer. This table comes from immunoSEQ multiplex PCR, and its TCRdb copy is limited to in-frame clones, with some not included. The table records about 52,000 clones, approximately 75% of them present only once. The sequencing here drew on PBMCs, taken around atezolizumab (anti-PD-L1) treatment. These receptors were taken from a man between 65 and 79 years old with urothelial cancer.

This chain connects TRBV15 to TRBJ1-5; no firm D call. CDR1 and CDR2 (germline): LNHNV, YYDKDF (reference sequence). The CDR3 extends over 13 amino acids. The ends were cut back, 1 base at V and 5 bases at J, with 6 bases in the middle. Here the CDR3 DNA reads TGTGCCACCAGCAGAGCCCTATATCAGCCCCAGCATTTT. Translating gives CATSRALYQPQHF.

V gene TRBV7-2 combines with J gene TRBJ2-7; perhaps TRBD2 as D (6 bases). Germline V gives CDR1 SGHTA, CDR2 FQGNSA. Trimming cost V 5 bases and J 3 bases, with 11 bases left between them. The length of the CDR3 is 13 residues. This CDR3 reads CASSQGLLYEQYF. CDR3 DNA: TGTGCCAGCAGCCAGGGACTCCTCTACGAGCAGTACTTC.

This rearrangement joins TRBV5-5 to TRBJ2-5; D is perhaps TRBD1 (6 bases). The CDR3 length is 14 residues. The germline V and J ends were trimmed by 4 bases and 4 bases, with 14 bases remaining between them. In germline, CDR1 is SGHKS, CDR2 YYEKEE (reference sequence). CDR3 nucleotide sequence: TGTGCCAGCAGCCTCCCCCAGGGGCTAGAGACCCAGTACTTC. Translation: CASSLPQGLETQYF.

This chain joins TRBV18 and TRBJ2-3; 8 bases map to TRBD1. Germline loops: CDR1 KGHSH, CDR2 LQKENI. The V and J ends lost 3 bases and 3 bases, in that order; junction bases with no gene match: 2. The CDR3 covers 14 residues. This chain's CDR3 is CASSPQGATDTQYF. The CDR3 coding sequence is TGTGCCAGCTCACCCCAGGGGGCGACAGATACGCAGTATTTT. Variable domain in full (rest from reference TRBV18 and TRBJ2-3): NAGVMQNPRHLVRRRGQEARLRCSPMKGHSHVYWYRQLPEEGLKFMVYLQKENIIDESGMPKERFSAEFPKEGPSILRIQQVVRGDSAAYFCASSPQGATDTQYFGPGTRLTVL.

The chain links TRBV10-3 to TRBJ2-5; the D is unclear. CDR3 length: 14 residues. V was cut by 0 bases and J by 5 bases, with 10 bases left in between. Germline CDR1 ENHRY, CDR2 SYGVKD. The DNA of the CDR3 is TGTGCCATCAGTGAGTCGAGGCCCGGGGAGACCCAGTACTTC. Translated, it gives CAISESRPGETQYF.

This clone was observed a single time. The V call is TRBV15, the J call TRBJ2-1; possibly TRBD2 for D (7 bases). V dropped 0 bases and J dropped 0 bases, with 12 bases sitting between them. The CDR3 contains 17 residues. Germline values: CDR1 LNHNV, CDR2 YYDKDF (reference sequence). The CDR3 region is CATSRDLGGGSYNEQFF. In DNA, the CDR3 is TGTGCCACCAGCAGAGATCTGGGAGGGGGCTCCTACAATGAGCAGTTCTTC.

CDR3: CASSIGALRNTEAFF. As DNA, the CDR3 is TGTGCCAGTAGTATAGGGGCCCTGAGGAACACTGAAGCTTTCTTT. The V and J genes are TRBV19 and TRBJ1-1; D not certain. Germline V CDR1 and CDR2: LNHDA, SQIVND (reference sequence). The CDR3 contains 15 residues. Trimming took off 1 base at V and 1 base at J, with 10 bases between the two ends.

This clone showed up just once. The V and J genes are TRBV11-3 and TRBJ2-2; TRBD1 agrees at 7 bases. The CDR3 loop spans 15 amino acids. Trimming at V came to 5 bases and at J to 3 bases, leaving 6 bases not matched to a gene. Germline V gene lookup returns CDR1 SGHNT and CDR2 YENEEA. Written as DNA, the CDR3 is TGTGCCAGCAGCCCCGGGACAGCTTACACCGGGGAGCTGTTTTTT. Translated: CASSPGTAYTGELFF. The full variable domain, its missing parts supplied by reference TRBV11-3 and TRBJ2-2, is EAGVVQSPRYKIIEKKQPVAFWCNPISGHNTLYWYLQNLGQGPELLIRYENEEAVDDSQLPKDRFSAERLKGVDSTLKIQPAELGDSAVYLCASSPGTAYTGELFFGEGSRLTVL.

The chain links TRBV18 to TRBJ1-6; perhaps TRBD1 as D (5 bases). The CDR3 consists of 13 residues. Germline V gene lookup returns CDR1 KGHSH and CDR2 LQKENI. Trimming took 0 bases from V and 14 from J, leaving 11 bases between them. CDR3 bases: TGTGCCAGCTCACCACCGGGGCAGGGCACCCTCCACTTT. Amino acids: CASSPPGQGTLHF.

V gene TRBV4-1 combines with J gene TRBJ2-7; 9 bases are shared with TRBD1. In germline, CDR1 is MGHRA, CDR2 YSYEKL. V shed 0 bases, J shed 4 bases, and the junction held 10 bases outside the gene matches. This CDR3 contains 17 residues. CDR3 bases: TGCGCCAGCAGCCAAGAGGCCCGGGACAGGGAAGGGTACGAGCAGTACTTC. This encodes CASSQEARDREGYEQYF.

This clone was counted between two and nine times. The chain combines TRBV6-5 with TRBJ1-4, with 9 bases identical to TRBD1. The CDR3 totals 16 residues. The trim removed 2 bases at V and 8 bases at J, leaving 9 bases unmatched. Germline V CDR1 and CDR2: MNHEY, SVGAGI. Written as DNA, the CDR3 is TGTGCCAGCAGTTACATGGGACAGGGTGAAAGAGAAAAACTGTTTTTT. As protein: CASSYMGQGEREKLFF.

The V gene is TRBV2, the J gene TRBJ1-6; 7 nucleotides align to TRBD1. The V and J ends lost 6 bases and 12 bases, in that order; junction bases with no gene match: 5. CDR3 length: 12 residues. CDR1 is SNHLY and CDR2 is FYNNEI in the germline V gene. CDR3 amino acids: CASRGDRRPLHF. The CDR3 DNA reads as TGTGCCAGCAGGGGGGACAGAAGACCCCTCCACTTT.

The rearrangement links TRBV18 to TRBJ2-7, with 9 bases identical to TRBD2. The CDR3 sequence is 14 residues long. The V gene's germline CDR1 is KGHSH and CDR2 LQKENI. J was trimmed by 5 bases and V by 1 base; bases with no gene match: 3. The CDR3 DNA reads TGTGCCAGCTCACCACTGCGGGAGGGGGACGAGCAGTACTTC. It translates to CASSPLREGDEQYF.

This sequence joins TRBV5-4 and TRBJ1-6; D uncertain. Trimming took 2 bases from V and 8 from J, leaving 20 bases between them. The CDR3 is made up of 17 amino acids. CDR1 is SGHNT and CDR2 is YYREEE in the germline V gene (reference sequence). The CDR3 is CASSLSRRVGRDSPLHF. The CDR3, as DNA: TGTGCCAGCAGCTTATCCAGGAGGGTTGGGAGAGATTCACCCCTCCACTTT.